A single sample gave rise to the 26 T cell receptor beta chains below, sequenced in a study of cytomegalovirus exposure and HLA in healthy donors. The primer mix had 60 Vbeta and 13 Jbeta primers. The assay was immunoSEQ multiplex PCR, and TCRdb's table has in-frame clones only and misses some. The data show 150,000 to 200,000 clones, under 90% seen once. The sample consisted of PBMCs. All receptors come from a man younger than 40 in good health and CMV-seropositive.

The V gene is TRBV4-1, the J gene TRBJ2-7, with 8 bases matching TRBD1. This CDR3 has 17 residues. The trim removed 4 bases at V and 1 base at J, leaving 12 bases unmatched. Germline CDR1 reads MGHRA; CDR2 reads YSYEKL. The CDR3 region is CASSPRTGQGRSYEQYF. In DNA form, the CDR3 reads TGCGCCAGCAGCCCCAGAACCGGACAGGGTCGATCCTACGAGCAGTACTTC.

CDR3 DNA sequence: TGTGCCAGTAAGGGGGGGGCCTTAAAAGAGACCCAGTACTTC. Translation gives CASKGGALKETQYF. This chain links TRBV19 with TRBJ2-5, with a weak D call TRBD2 (7 bases). V was shortened by 7 bases and J by 3 bases, with 15 bases between the two germline ends. This CDR3 is built from 14 residues. Germline values: CDR1 LNHDA, CDR2 SQIVND (reference sequence).

A few counts support this clone. Germline is not matched at one junction end, which may reflect a read error. In DNA, the CDR3 is TGCGCCAGCAGCCAGGCAGCGGGGGGGAACTACGAGCAGTACTTC. Its protein product is CASSQAAGGNYEQYF. J is TRBJ2-7 and V is TRBV5-4; 10 bases agree with TRBD2. The CDR3 sequence is 15 residues long. Germline V gene data show CDR1 as SGHNT and CDR2 as YYREEE (reference sequence).

This chain joins TRBV6-6 and TRBJ1-2; 7 nucleotides agree with TRBD1. The trim removed 7 bases at V and 2 bases at J, leaving 10 bases unmatched. The CDR3 length is 15 residues. Per the germline V gene, CDR1 is MNHNY and CDR2 is SVGAGI (reference sequence). The CDR3 nucleotides are TGTGCCAGCACCGCACCTAAGGGGGCAAACTATGGCTACACCTTC. It encodes CASTAPKGANYGYTF.

A single count supports this clone. V is TRBV19 and J is TRBJ1-1, with D maybe TRBD1 (5 bases). CDR1 and CDR2 from the germline V gene are LNHDA and SQIVND (reference sequence). With 2 bases removed from V and 10 bases from J, the gap between germline ends came to 11 bases. The CDR3 extends over 12 amino acids. In DNA, the CDR3 is TGTGCCAGTAGTATACGTTCAGGGCCAGCTTTCTTT. Amino acids: CASSIRSGPAFF.

This rearrangement joins TRBV5-5 to TRBJ2-5; weak D call: TRBD2 (6 bases). The CDR3 is made up of 18 amino acids. Trimming removed 3 bases from V and 1 base from J, with 22 bases in between. Germline values: CDR1 SGHKS, CDR2 YYEKEE (reference sequence). The DNA of the CDR3 is TGTGCCAGCAGCTGGGACGGTGGCGTAGCGGCAATCCAAGAGACCCAGTACTTC. Protein sequence: CASSWDGGVAAIQETQYF.

This chain connects TRBV7-8 to TRBJ2-7; D is ambiguous. This CDR3 contains 15 residues. CDR1 is SGHVS, CDR2 FQNEAQ, per germline. V dropped 4 bases and J dropped 3 bases, with 16 bases sitting between them. CDR3: CASSSPPRLGYEQYF. CDR3 in DNA: TGTGCCAGCAGCTCTCCCCCCAGGTTGGGCTACGAGCAGTACTTC.

V gene TRBV12-5 combines with J gene TRBJ1-5; tentatively, D is TRBD1 (5 bases). This CDR3 has 15 amino acids. CDR1 and CDR2 from the germline V gene are LGHNT and FRNRAP. Trimming took 5 bases from V and 2 from J, leaving 13 bases between them. For the CDR3, the DNA is TGTGCTAGTGGTCGCCAGGGTTTGGGCAATCAGCCCCAGCATTTT. Translating it yields CASGRQGLGNQPQHF. Together with reference TRBV12-5 and TRBJ1-5, the CDR3 gives the full variable domain: DARVTQTPRHKVTEMGQEVTMRCQPILGHNTVFWYRQTMMQGLELLAYFRNRAPLDDSGMPKDRFSAEMPDATLATLKIQPSEPRDSAVYFCASGRQGLGNQPQHFGDGTRLSIL.

V gene TRBV27 combines with J gene TRBJ1-1; TRBD1 matches at 8 bases. The CDR3 has 14 residues. V lost 0 bases, J lost 8 bases, and 5 bases stayed unmatched. CDR1 MNHEY and CDR2 SMNVEV come from the germline V gene (reference sequence). CDR3 sequence (DNA): TGTGCCAGCAGTTTATCCCGGACAGGGAGCGAAGCTTTCTTT. Amino acids: CASSLSRTGSEAFF.

Here the CDR3 DNA reads TGTGCCAGCAGCCCATTAGACATTGAGCAGTTCTTC. Translated, it gives CASSPLDIEQFF. V usage is TRBV6-1 and J usage is TRBJ2-1; no reliable D call. This CDR3 contains 12 residues. Germline CDR1 MNHNS, CDR2 SASEGT. V gave up 6 bases and J gave up 9 bases, with 12 bases separating them.

This clone has only one observation. DNA for the CDR3: TGTGCCAGCAGTCGACAGGGGAACTCCTACAATGAGCAGTTCTTC. Amino acid sequence: CASSRQGNSYNEQFF. V gene TRBV6-4 combines with J gene TRBJ2-1, with 8 positions matching TRBD1. Germline-derived CDR1 and CDR2 are MRHNA and SNTAGT. After removal of 5 bases from V and 0 bases from J, the junction contained 3 bases not matched to a gene. CDR3 length equals 15 residues.

The chain joins TRBV7-8 to TRBJ2-7, with a possible D match to TRBD1 (6 bases). This CDR3 is built from 15 residues. V lost 0 bases and J 3 bases, leaving 12 bases between the germline ends. From germline, CDR1 is SGHVS and CDR2 FQNEAQ. CDR3 nucleotide sequence: TGTGCCAGCAGCTTAGCCCCGACAGGAAACTACGAGCAGTACTTC. This sequence encodes CASSLAPTGNYEQYF.

The chain combines TRBV19 with TRBJ1-2; 9 positions match TRBD1. Per germline, CDR1 LNHDA and CDR2 SQIVND (reference sequence). The CDR3 is 15 amino acids. V was pared by 5 bases and J by 4 bases, with 8 bases of the junction left unmatched. The CDR3 protein is CASSPDRGETYGYTF. For the CDR3, the DNA is TGTGCCAGTAGTCCGGACAGGGGCGAAACCTATGGCTACACCTTC. The variable domain in full, with the rest retrieved from reference TRBV19 and TRBJ1-2, is DGGITQSPKYLFRKEGQNVTLSCEQNLNHDAMYWYRQDPGQGLRLIYYSQIVNDFQKGDIAEGYSVSREKKESFPLTVTSAQKNPTAFYLCASSPDRGETYGYTFGSGTRLTVV.

The chain combines TRBV20-1 with TRBJ2-7; the D gene is possibly TRBD1 (6 bases). Germline V gene sequence: CDR1 DFQATT, CDR2 SNEGSKA (reference sequence). The CDR3 loop spans 10 amino acids. The ends were cut back, 2 bases at V and 7 bases at J, with 6 bases in the middle. CDR3 protein: CSARRGEQYF. CDR3 DNA: TGCAGTGCTAGAAGGGGGGAGCAGTACTTC.

The table lists this clone with a count of one. The chain is built from TRBV7-9 and TRBJ2-7; 16 bases agree with TRBD2. This CDR3 region has 19 residues. After removal of 4 bases from V and 1 base from J, the junction contained 10 bases not matched to a gene. The germline V gene has CDR1 SEHNR and CDR2 FQNEAQ (reference sequence). The CDR3 region is CASSSTGTSGGALSYEQYF. The CDR3 DNA reads as TGTGCCAGCAGCTCAACCGGGACTAGCGGGGGGGCGTTATCCTACGAGCAGTACTTC.

The J gene is TRBJ2-3, the V gene TRBV5-1, with a tentative D call TRBD2 (5 bases). V lost 4 bases, J lost 9 bases, and 15 bases lay in between. This CDR3 has 13 amino acids. Germline V lookup: CDR1 SGHRS, CDR2 YFSETQ. CDR3 bases: TGCGCCAGCAGCCCTACACTAGAAGGGACGCAGTATTTT. Its protein product is CASSPTLEGTQYF. The full variable domain, in which reference TRBV5-1 and TRBJ2-3 provide the parts outside the CDR3, is KAGVTQTPRYLIKTRGQQVTLSCSPISGHRSVSWYQQTPGQGLQFLFEYFSETQRNKGNFPGRFSGRQFSNSRSEMNVSTLELGDSALYLCASSPTLEGTQYFGPGTRLTVL.

This clone has just one count. This sample includes further DNA sequences coding for the same CDR3. The V call is TRBV20-1, the J call TRBJ1-1; no clear D gene. Per the germline V gene, CDR1 is DFQATT and CDR2 is SNEGSKA (reference sequence). The CDR3 is 11 amino acids. V lost 4 bases and J 1 base, leaving 4 bases between the germline ends. The CDR3 sequence is CSATGNTEAFF. The CDR3 coding sequence is TGCAGTGCTACAGGGAACACTGAAGCTTTCTTT.

This clone has more than one count but fewer than ten. The chain joins TRBV7-2 to TRBJ1-1; weak D call: TRBD1 (5 bases). V was cut by 2 bases and J by 7 bases, with 11 bases left in between. Germline CDR1 reads SGHTA; CDR2 reads FQGNSA. The CDR3 is 13 amino acids. DNA for the CDR3: TGTGCCAGCAGCTTACAGGGTTGGGGTGAAGCTTTCTTT. It encodes CASSLQGWGEAFF.

The rearrangement joins TRBV7-9 to TRBJ2-5, with a weak D call TRBD2 (6 bases). This CDR3 region has 16 residues. Germline assignment: CDR1 SEHNR and CDR2 FQNEAQ (reference sequence). V shed 1 base and J shed 2 bases, with 14 bases lying between them. The CDR3 sequence is CASSLEEKGGQETQYF. CDR3 nucleotides: TGTGCCAGCAGCTTAGAGGAGAAGGGAGGTCAAGAGACCCAGTACTTC.

The chain combines TRBV11-3 with TRBJ2-7; perhaps TRBD2 as D (6 bases). The CDR3 loop spans 13 amino acids. Per germline, CDR1 SGHNT and CDR2 YENEEA. Deletions cut 4 bases from V and 10 bases from J, with 17 bases between. In nucleotides, the CDR3 is TGTGCCAGCAGCTCCCGAGGGACTCCGAAACAGTACTTC. This translates into CASSSRGTPKQYF.

The chain is built from TRBV19 and TRBJ2-3; D is uncertain. Deletions cut 3 bases from V and 2 bases from J, with 12 bases between. The CDR3 is made up of 15 amino acids. Germline values: CDR1 LNHDA, CDR2 SQIVND (reference sequence). CDR3 bases: TGTGCCAGTAGTATGCGTCTACCTCCCACAGATACGCAGTATTTT. This gives the protein CASSMRLPPTDTQYF.

V is TRBV10-3 and J is TRBJ2-1, with 14 bases matching TRBD2. The CDR3 spans 17 residues. The ends lost 6 bases at V and 5 bases at J; junction bases unmatched: 9. Germline V gene data show CDR1 as ENHRY and CDR2 as SYGVKD. CDR3 amino acids: CAISGRTSGGMDNEQFF. CDR3 bases: TGTGCCATCAGCGGCCGGACTAGCGGGGGGATGGACAATGAGCAGTTCTTC.

This CDR3 is CASSLGSLSYNEQFF. Written as DNA, the CDR3 is TGCGCCAGCAGCTTGGGTAGCCTCTCCTACAATGAGCAGTTCTTC. This chain connects TRBV5-1 to TRBJ2-1; D gene uncertain. Deletions cut 0 bases from V and 0 bases from J, with 7 bases between. The CDR3 runs 15 residues. Per the germline V gene, CDR1 is SGHRS and CDR2 is YFSETQ.

The chain is built from TRBV4-1 and TRBJ1-2; tentatively, D is TRBD1 (5 bases). Germline values: CDR1 MGHRA, CDR2 YSYEKL. This CDR3 contains 18 residues. V shed 3 bases and J shed 5 bases, with 25 bases lying between them. The CDR3 loop is CASSQDRFPDGGRYGYTF. The CDR3 DNA reads TGCGCCAGCAGCCAGGATAGGTTCCCGGACGGGGGGAGGTATGGCTACACCTTC.

This chain uses TRBV18 with TRBJ2-5; perhaps TRBD2 as D (7 bases). The V and J ends lost 3 bases and 2 bases respectively, with 13 bases between them. CDR1 and CDR2 from the germline V gene are KGHSH and LQKENI. The CDR3 runs to 15 residues. CDR3 nucleotides: TGTGCCAGCTCACCGGGCGGGGGCTCACAAGAGACCCAGTACTTC. Its protein product is CASSPGGGSQETQYF.

This clone came up a few times. The chain carries TRBV7-6 and TRBJ1-1; a possible D gene is TRBD1 (6 bases). This CDR3 is built from 13 residues. The germline CDR1 and CDR2 sequences are SGHVS and FNYEAQ. The V end lost 5 bases, the J end lost 6 bases, and 13 bases lay between the germline ends. The CDR3, as DNA: TGTGCCAGCAGCATCCGGGACACCTCTGAAGCTTTCTTT. Amino acid sequence: CASSIRDTSEAFF.